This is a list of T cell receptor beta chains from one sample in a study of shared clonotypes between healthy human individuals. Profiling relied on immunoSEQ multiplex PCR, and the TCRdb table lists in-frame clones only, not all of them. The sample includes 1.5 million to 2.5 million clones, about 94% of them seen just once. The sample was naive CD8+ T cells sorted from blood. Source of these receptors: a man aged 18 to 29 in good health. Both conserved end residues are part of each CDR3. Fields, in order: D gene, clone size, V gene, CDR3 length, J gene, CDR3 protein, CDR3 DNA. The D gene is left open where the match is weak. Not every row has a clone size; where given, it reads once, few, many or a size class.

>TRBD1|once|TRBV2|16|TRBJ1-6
CASSEPPGQGISPLHF
TGTGCCAGCAGTGAACCCCCGGGACAGGGGATATCACCCCTCCACTTT
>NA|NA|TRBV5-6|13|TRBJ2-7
CASSAGLSYEQYF
TGTGCCAGCAGCGCCGGACTGAGCTACGAGCAGTACTTC
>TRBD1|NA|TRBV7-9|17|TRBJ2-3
CASSSTTKDRVTDTQYF
TGTGCCAGCAGCTCCACCACGAAGGACAGGGTCACAGATACGCAGTATTTT
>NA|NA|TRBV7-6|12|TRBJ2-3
CASSLGEDTQYF
TGTGCCAGCAGCCTTGGGGAAGATACGCAGTATTTT
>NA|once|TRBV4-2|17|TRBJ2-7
CASSVPYQAPSSYEQYF
TGTGCCAGCAGCGTCCCGTATCAGGCCCCGAGCTCCTACGAGCAGTACTTC
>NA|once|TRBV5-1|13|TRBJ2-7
CASSFDPAYEQYF
TGCGCCAGCAGCTTCGACCCTGCCTACGAGCAGTACTTC
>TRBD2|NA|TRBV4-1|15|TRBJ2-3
CASSLIAGGPDTQYF
TGCGCCAGCAGCCTTATTGCGGGAGGGCCAGATACGCAGTATTTT
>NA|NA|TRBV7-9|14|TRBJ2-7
CASSFDTGEWEQYF
TGTGCCAGCAGCTTCGACACGGGAGAATGGGAGCAGTACTTC
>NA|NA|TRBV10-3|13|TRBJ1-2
CAISDGQAYGYTF
TGTGCCATCAGTGACGGGCAGGCCTATGGCTACACCTTC
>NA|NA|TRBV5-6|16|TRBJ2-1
CASSLAGIGSYNEQFF
TGTGCCAGCAGCTTGGCCGGAATCGGGAGCTACAATGAGCAGTTCTTC
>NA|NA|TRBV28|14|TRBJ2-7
CASIGRASPYEQYF
TGTGCCAGCATTGGACGGGCATCTCCCTACGAGCAGTACTTC
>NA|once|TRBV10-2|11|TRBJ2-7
CASRLGFEQYF
TGCGCCAGCCGCCTCGGTTTTGAGCAGTACTTC
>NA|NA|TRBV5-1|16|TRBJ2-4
CASSFQGGMDKNIQYF
TGCGCCAGCAGCTTCCAGGGTGGTATGGACAAAAACATTCAGTACTTC